The present TCR beta chain was sequenced within a study of blood T cell repertoires in COVID-19. Recruited during active infection, patients (from Seattle) were subsequently followed longitudinally. The table came from immunoSEQ multiplex PCR; TCRdb's copy has only in-frame clones and leaves some out. The sample carries 300,000 to 350,000 clones, over 75% recorded once. CDR1 and CDR2 from the germline V gene are MDHEN and SYDVKM. This CDR3 spans 15 amino acids. The V end was cut by 2 bases, the J end by 5 bases, with 16 bases between. The sequencing input was peripheral blood. The receptor was isolated from a woman aged 25 to 39 with COVID-19, enrolled during active disease. V and J are TRBV28 and TRBJ2-7; maybe TRBD1 (6 bases). This CDR3 reads CASSLAGTKLHEQYF. The CDR3 DNA follows: TGTGCCAGCAGTTTAGCAGGGACAAAGCTCCACGAGCAGTACTTC.